The clone carrying this T cell receptor beta chain was seen a single time. The antigen is undetermined. Some clones are missing from TCRdb's copy, which holds only in-frame ones; the method was immunoSEQ multiplex PCR. In the table there are about 350,000 clones, roughly nine tenths of which are singletons. This entry comes from a study of Ad26.COV2.S vaccination and SARS-CoV-2 variants. The overall study: Intramuscular Ad26.COV2.S doses were given once or twice, 56 days apart.

Broader study findings: From the TCR breadth and depth analyses, total T cell responses may have been underestimated.

The treatment: around 19 received Ad26.COV2.S at low or high dose, single or two shots; about 5 received placebo; per-sample allocation not given. Vaccine and placebo recipients were sampled on day 63 after the first injection. Cohort 1b enrolled adults aged 18-55 years in Boston. The CDR3 length is 19 residues. Germline CDR1 KGHDR, CDR2 SFDVKD. Trimming pared 3 bases from V and 3 bases from J, leaving 23 bases between. The genes are TRBV24-1 and TRBJ1-5; D is unresolved. The material sequenced was peripheral blood, taken in a trial of Ad26.COV2.S vaccine versus placebo. The clonotype comes from a person between 18 and 60 years old who received the Ad26.COV2.S COVID-19 vaccine or a placebo. The chain's CDR3 is CATSDRKRTIRGFNQPQHF. CDR3 bases: TGTGCCACCAGTGATCGAAAAAGAACGATTCGGGGATTCAATCAGCCCCAGCATTTT.